Sequencing of this T cell receptor beta chain was carried out in a study of immune evolution from preneoplasia to lung adenocarcinoma (dated by TCRdb to the early 2020s). Background on the whole study: HLA loss of heterozygosity was observed in about 7%, 15% and 30% of AIS, MIA and ADC lesions, respectively, and was not observed in any AAH lesions. Immune contexture across lung adenocarcinoma precursors and invasive adenocarcinoma was profiled using immune gene expression, TCR sequencing and multiplex immunofluorescence. Resected precursor lesions (AAH, AIS, MIA) and invasive adenocarcinomas were compared against paired morphologically normal lung tissue. The sample size depended on which specimens were available, not on a prior power calculation. Whole exome sequencing and methylation data from the same cohort of nodules were integrated with the immune data. A total of around 50 patients with pulmonary nodules who underwent surgical resection were included in the overall cohort. TCR sequencing data were obtained from under 60 patients. According to the study, more than 100 samples were used for TCR sequencing. Class I HLA alleles were inferred from exome data with POLYSOLVER, and allele-specific HLA loss was detected with LOHHLA. Study-wide findings and limitations: Findings were based on association rather than direct causation; larger cohorts with long-term follow-up and longitudinal biopsies were deemed needed. All patients were from Japan and China, so applicability to Western populations was uncertain. T cell clonality was highest in KRAS-mutant nodules compared with EGFR-mutant or double wild-type lesions. The highest top T cell clone frequencies were observed in normal lung, and a progressive decrease in top T cell clone frequencies appeared to occur from AAH through AIS, MIA and invasive adenocarcinoma. The highest clonality was observed in normal lung, whereas higher T cell density and diversity but lower clonality appeared to be present in later-stage lesions.

The CDR3 measures 17 amino acids from cysteine to phenylalanine. Of the read, only the CDR3 DNA is kept; its 51 bases are in frame from base 1. V was cut back by 0 bases and J by 2 bases, leaving a gap of 17 bases between them. CDR1 SEHNR and CDR2 FQNEAQ are derived from the germline V gene (reference sequence). Resection was performed on patients in Japan or China between about 2014 and 2017. The histologic diagnosis of each case was independently confirmed on H&E slides by two lung cancer pathologists. For nucleic acid extraction, premalignant or tumor cells were enriched by macro-dissection following pathologic assessment. FFPE tissue was used for DNA isolation with the AllPrep DNA/RNA FFPE Kit. The immunoSEQ hsTCRbeta Kit was used to sequence TCR beta CDR3 regions from DNA. As for the authors' bioinformatics: The ImmunoSEQ Analyzer was used to analyse the TCR sequencing data. T cell clonality was defined as 1 minus Pielou's evenness, as computed on productive rearrangements. T cell diversity was measured with the inverse Simpson index on productive templates. T cell density was TCR beta template counts normalized to usable DNA, estimated by amplifying and sequencing housekeeping genes. TCR metrics were compared across histologic stages using two-sided Kruskal-Wallis tests. Not all clones reach the TCRdb copy of this immuneACCESS table, which keeps in-frame sequences only. Checked studies attribute under half of the gap to unresolved V genes and leave the rest unexplained. That table supplies the V and J calls and clone size; D and trimming were determined from the DNA. For this sample there are about 6,600 clones; 85% appear just once. Of the sample, 4.5% to 5.5% is held by the ten largest clones.

In the case of this clone: Its recognized antigen is unknown. There are no base qualities to consult, and no much larger clone falls within one base.

The rearranged chain carries TRBV7-9 and TRBJ2-7, with TRBD2 perhaps the D gene, on 6 matching bases. The sequence was obtained from a person aged 50-75 years with lung adenocarcinoma. The sequencing sample was made of FFPE invasive lung adenocarcinoma tissue. The sample's cell subset or site label is to be understood as: frankly invasive lung adenocarcinoma (ADC). The CDR3 region reads CASSLAGKASDPYEQYF. DNA sequence: TGTGCCAGCAGCTTAGCGGGAAAGGCTAGCGACCCCTACGAGCAGTACTTC.